What follows describes a single T cell receptor beta chain. These data originate in a study of shared clonotypes between healthy human individuals. TCRdb's copy holds only in-frame clones and misses some; the assay was immunoSEQ multiplex PCR. The sample includes millions of clones, approximately 93% of them seen just once. Germline assignment: CDR1 SGHTA and CDR2 FQGTGA. CDR3 length: 15 residues. With 2 bases removed from V and 4 bases from J, the gap between germline ends came to 12 bases. Specimen: naive CD4+ T cells from PBMCs. The subset is: CD45RA+ positively selected. This clonotype originated in a man younger than 35 in good health. Some clones in this sample may be carry-over from other donors' samples. The rearrangement links TRBV7-3 to TRBJ2-1, with unresolved D. CDR3 sequence: CASSLYPGPYNEQFF. In DNA, the CDR3 is TGTGCCAGCAGCTTATACCCGGGCCCTTACAATGAGCAGTTCTTC.